This T cell receptor (beta chain) was sequenced for a study of regulatory T cells in long-lasting Graves disease. With regard to this clonotype: A read error may explain this, as a much larger clone is one base away.

The time point was: persistent/refractory GD, antithyroid drugs over 5 years with positive TRAb. From PBMCs, RNA was extracted and then used to make the TCR library. CDR3 length: 14 amino acids. J was trimmed by 5 bases and V by 8 bases; bases with no gene match: 7. The germline V gene encodes CDR1 LNHNV and CDR2 YYDKDF (reference sequence). Libraries of TCR beta came from iRepertoire HTBI primers plus Arm-PCR of CDR3 regions. From the multiplex PCR reads, TCRdb called clonotypes with MiXCR, one entry per CDR3 protein. Among some 370,000 distinct CDR3 sequences listed, around 20% were seen once. The gene calls are TRBV15 and TRBJ2-1; 9 bases line up with TRBD2. This TCR derives from a female donor with Graves disease. This specimen was peripheral blood mononuclear cells (PBMCs), taken when the disease was refractory, from a patient treated with antithyroid drugs. The CDR3 sequence is CATGPTSGNNEQFF. Written as DNA, the CDR3 is TGTGCCACCGGTCCGACTAGCGGAAACAATGAGCAGTTCTTC.